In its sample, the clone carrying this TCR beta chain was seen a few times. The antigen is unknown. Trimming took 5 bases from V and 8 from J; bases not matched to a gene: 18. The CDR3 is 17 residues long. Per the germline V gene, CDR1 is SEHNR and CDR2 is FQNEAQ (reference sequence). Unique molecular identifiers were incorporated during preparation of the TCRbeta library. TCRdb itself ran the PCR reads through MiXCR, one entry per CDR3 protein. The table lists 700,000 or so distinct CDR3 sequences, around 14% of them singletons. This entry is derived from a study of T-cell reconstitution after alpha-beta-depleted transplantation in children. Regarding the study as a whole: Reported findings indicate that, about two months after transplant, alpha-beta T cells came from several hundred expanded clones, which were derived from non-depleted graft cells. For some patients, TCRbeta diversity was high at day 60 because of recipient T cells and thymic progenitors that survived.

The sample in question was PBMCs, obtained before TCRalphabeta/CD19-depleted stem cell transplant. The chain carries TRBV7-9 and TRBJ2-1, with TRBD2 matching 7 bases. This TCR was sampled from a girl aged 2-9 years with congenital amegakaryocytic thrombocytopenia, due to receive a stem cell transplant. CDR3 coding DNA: TGTGCCAGCAGCGGGGCGCGGGGGAGAGTTTTTTGGGATGAGCAGTTCTTC. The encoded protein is CASSGARGRVFWDEQFF. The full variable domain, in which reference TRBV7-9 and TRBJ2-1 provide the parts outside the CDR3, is DTGVSQNPRHKITKRGQNVTFRCDPISEHNRLYWYRQTLGQGPEFLTYFQNEAQLEKSRLLSDRFSAERPKGSFSTLEIQRTEQGDSAMYLCASSGARGRVFWDEQFFGPGTRLTVL.